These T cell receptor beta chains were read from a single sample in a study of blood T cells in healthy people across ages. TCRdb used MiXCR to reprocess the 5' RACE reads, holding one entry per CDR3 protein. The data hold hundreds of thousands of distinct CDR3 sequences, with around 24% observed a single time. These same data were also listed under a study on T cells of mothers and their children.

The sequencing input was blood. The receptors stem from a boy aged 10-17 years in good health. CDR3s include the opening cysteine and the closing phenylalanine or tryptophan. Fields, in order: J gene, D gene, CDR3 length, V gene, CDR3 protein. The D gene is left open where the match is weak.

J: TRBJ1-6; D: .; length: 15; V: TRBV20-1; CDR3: CSASDPGRYNSPLHF
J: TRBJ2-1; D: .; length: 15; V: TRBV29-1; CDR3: CSVVEGRTVFDEQFF
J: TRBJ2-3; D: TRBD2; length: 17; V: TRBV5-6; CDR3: CASSWFRASGRTDTQYF
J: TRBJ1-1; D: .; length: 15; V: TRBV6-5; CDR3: CASSYSGDMNTEAFF
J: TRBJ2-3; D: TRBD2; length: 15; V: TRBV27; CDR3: CASSIIAGATDTQYF
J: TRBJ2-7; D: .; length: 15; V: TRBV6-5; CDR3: CASSLHGGSSYEQYF
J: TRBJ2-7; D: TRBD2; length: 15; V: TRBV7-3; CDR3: CASSLAGGPAYEQYF
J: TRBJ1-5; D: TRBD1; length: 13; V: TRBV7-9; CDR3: CASSLDRAQPQHF
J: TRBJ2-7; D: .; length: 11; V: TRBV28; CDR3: CASSRGNEQYF
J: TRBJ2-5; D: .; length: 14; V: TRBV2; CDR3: CASSGAASQETQYF
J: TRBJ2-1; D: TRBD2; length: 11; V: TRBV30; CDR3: CACLAGNEQFF
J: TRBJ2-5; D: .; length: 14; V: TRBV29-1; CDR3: CSVTAGTYQETQYF
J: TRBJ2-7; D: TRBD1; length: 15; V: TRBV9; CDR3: CASSAGQGKMYEQYF
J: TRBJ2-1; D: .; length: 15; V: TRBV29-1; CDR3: CSVVFPGSSDNEQFF
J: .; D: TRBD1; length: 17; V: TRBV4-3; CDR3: CASSQGIRTGGSYEQYF
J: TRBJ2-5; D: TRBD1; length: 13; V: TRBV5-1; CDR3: CASSGQGAETQYF
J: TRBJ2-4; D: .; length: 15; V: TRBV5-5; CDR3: CASSVLGGDRNIQYF
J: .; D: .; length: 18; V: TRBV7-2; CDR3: CASTSSFSGALSSYEQYF
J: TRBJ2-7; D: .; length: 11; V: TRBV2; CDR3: CASSAGLEQYF
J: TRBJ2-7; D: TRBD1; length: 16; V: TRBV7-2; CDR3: CASSLGYRGGPYEQYF
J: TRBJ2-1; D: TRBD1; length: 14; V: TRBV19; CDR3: CASRAGQGLNEQFF
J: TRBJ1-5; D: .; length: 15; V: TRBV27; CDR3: CASSWFYGDNQPQHF
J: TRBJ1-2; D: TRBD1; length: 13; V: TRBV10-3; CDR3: CAITEGQGDSGTF
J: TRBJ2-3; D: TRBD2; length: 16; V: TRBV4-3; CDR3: CASSQYLAGAGDTQYF
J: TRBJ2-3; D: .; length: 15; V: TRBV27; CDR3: CASSWAGWVIDTQYF
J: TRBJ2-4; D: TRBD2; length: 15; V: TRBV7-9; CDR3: CASSPLLAAGNIQYF
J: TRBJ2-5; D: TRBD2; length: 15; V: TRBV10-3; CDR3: CAIRSTSGGRGTQYF
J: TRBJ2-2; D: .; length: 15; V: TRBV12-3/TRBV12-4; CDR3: CASSLDGGNTGELFF
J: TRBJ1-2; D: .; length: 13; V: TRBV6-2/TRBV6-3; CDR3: CASTKGINYGYTF
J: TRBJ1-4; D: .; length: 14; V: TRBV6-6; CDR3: CASSYSGSGEKLFF
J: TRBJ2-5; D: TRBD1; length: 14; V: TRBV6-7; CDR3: CASSPGQLGETQYF
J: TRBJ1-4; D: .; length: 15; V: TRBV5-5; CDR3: CASSLGGNVGEKLFF
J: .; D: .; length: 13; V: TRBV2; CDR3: CASRGGLVNEQFF
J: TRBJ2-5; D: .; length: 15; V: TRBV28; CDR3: CASRDGGTSQETQYF
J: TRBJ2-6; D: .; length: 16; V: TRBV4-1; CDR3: CASSHATGTGANVLTF
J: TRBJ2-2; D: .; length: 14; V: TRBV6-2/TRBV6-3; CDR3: CASSFNNLAGELFF
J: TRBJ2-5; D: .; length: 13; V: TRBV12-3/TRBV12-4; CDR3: CASTSASEETQYF
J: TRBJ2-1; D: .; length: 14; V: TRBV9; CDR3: CASSVDPTENEQFF
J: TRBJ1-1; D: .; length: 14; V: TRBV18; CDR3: CASSPTPQSREAFF
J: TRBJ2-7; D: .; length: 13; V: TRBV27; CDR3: CASSWTPSYEQYF
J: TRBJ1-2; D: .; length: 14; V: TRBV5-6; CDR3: CASSLVGREFGYTF
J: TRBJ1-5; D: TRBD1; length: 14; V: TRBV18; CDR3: CASSPQGAAQPQHF
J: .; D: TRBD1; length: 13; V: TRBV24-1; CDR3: CATSAGGNNEQFF
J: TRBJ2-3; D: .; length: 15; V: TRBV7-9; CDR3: CASSLVPSATDTQYF
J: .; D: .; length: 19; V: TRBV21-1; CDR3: CASSKEGQRGPFCWETQYF
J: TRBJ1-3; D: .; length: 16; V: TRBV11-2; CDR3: CASSLDDKSGGNTIYF
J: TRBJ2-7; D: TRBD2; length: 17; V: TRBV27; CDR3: CASSSRLAGGSWYEQYF
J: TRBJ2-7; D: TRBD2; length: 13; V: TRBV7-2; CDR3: CASSRILADEQYF